Reported below is one TCR beta chain. These data originate in a study of blood T cells in healthy people across ages. V shed 4 bases and J 2 bases; nucleotides not matched to a gene: 4. The germline V gene encodes CDR1 MGHRA and CDR2 YSYEKL. The CDR3 contains 16 residues. Healthy Caucasians from Russia aged about 6 to 95 served as donors. In each sample, at least 6.5 million PBMCs were isolated. PCR was performed a second time for roughly 7 to 11 cycles using a sample-barcoded 5' primer and a J-beta primer mix. TCRdb analysed the 5' RACE reads with MiXCR anew, one entry per CDR3 protein. The repertoire holds roughly 1.6 million distinct CDR3 sequences, approximately 32% seen once, with around 11% in the top ten.

The J gene is TRBJ2-6, the V gene TRBV4-1; 8 bases are shared with TRBD1. Sequenced material: blood. The receptor's source is a woman in her 30s in good health. The CDR3 DNA follows: TGCGCCAGCAGCCTAACACAGGGGGCTGGGGCCAACGTCCTGACTTTC. Protein sequence: CASSLTQGAGANVLTF.